Reported below is one T cell receptor (beta chain). With 2 bases removed from V and 6 bases from J, the gap between germline ends came to 14 bases. The CDR3 has 15 residues. Germline CDR1 is WNHNN and CDR2 is SYGVQD (reference sequence). The source of the sample is a study of T cell responses to AZD1222 COVID-19 vaccine. Generated by immunoSEQ multiplex PCR, the TCRdb table keeps only in-frame clones and is missing some. The sample yields about 130,000 clones, just under 95% seen once. The chain couples TRBV10-1 to TRBJ2-1, with D possibly TRBD2 on 6 matching bases. This receptor was identified in an adult in good health. The sample was peripheral blood, taken on day 0 of AZD1222 vaccination. The CDR3 DNA follows: TGCGCCAGCAGTGAGGGGACTGGGGGTGGCAATGAGCAGTTCTTC. This sequence encodes CASSEGTGGGNEQFF.